This TCR beta chain was captured by sequencing in a study of molecular identifiers for immune sequencing clone quantification. Study-level background: In replicates, the authors split RNA from roughly 20,000 or 100,000 naive CD8 cells five ways and sequenced four. General observations from the study: Spiked Jurkat TCR RNA equivalent to one cell reportedly surfaced among some 1 million naive cells. Over 99% of effector molecules, yet under 1% of naive-cell molecules, were held by clones above 20 RNA copies.

MiXCR, applied by TCRdb to the PCR reads, yields one record per CDR3 protein. Of just under 650,000 distinct CDR3 sequences listed, 15% to 20% were seen once; the top ten hold roughly 0.83%. Regarding this clonotype: The antigen remains undetermined.

Using a CD8+CD4-CCR7+CD45RA+ phenotype, naive CD8 T cells were sorted. The V gene end was trimmed by 0 bases and the J gene end by 5 bases; junction bases not matched to a gene: 5. This CDR3 spans 15 amino acids. From germline, CDR1 is LNHNV and CDR2 YYDKDF (reference sequence). Sequenced material: naive CD8+ T cells from blood, with Jurkat cell RNA spiked in. Regarding subset: FACS-sorted CD8+CD4-CCR7+CD45RA+ naive T cells. The receptor was isolated from a human donor in good health. Some libraries in this study had Jurkat cell RNA spiked in. The V gene is TRBV15, the J gene TRBJ2-7; 9 bases match TRBD1. The CDR3 DNA follows: TGTGCCACCAGCAGAGATCTAGGACAGGGGAACGAGCAGTACTTC. Translated: CATSRDLGQGNEQYF.